Following are 27 T cell receptor delta chains from one sample sequenced in a study of gamma-delta chains in newborns, infants, children. TCRdb called clones from the reads again using CATT. The sample contains fewer than 15,000 delta-chain clones, roughly 7.7% of which appear only once. What was sequenced was blood. The receptor set was obtained from a child who was a newborn, infant or young child, either healthy, febrile or measles-vaccinated (not recorded which).

This clone was counted between two and nine times. TCRdb's protein and the translated DNA diverge at residue 16; the protein reported here is the translation of the DNA. The chain has TRDV2 and TRDJ3, with 11 positions matching TRDD3. The CDR3 contains 19 residues. Per the germline V gene, CDR1 is GEAIGNYY and CDR2 is EKD. The CDR3 nucleotides read TGTGCCTGTGACCACCTGGGGGATACCAGCTCCTGGGACACCCGACGGATGTTTTTC. Protein product: CACDHLGDTSSWDTRRMFF.

A remark on this clone: The same CDR3 is also encoded by other DNA sequences in this sample. The V call is TRDV2, the J call TRDJ3; 12 bases align to TRDD3. Germline CDR1 GEAIGNYY, CDR2 EKD. The CDR3 loop spans 18 amino acids. V dropped 2 bases and J dropped 2; count of bases not matched to a gene: 3. The CDR3 reads CACDRLGDTTWDTRQMFF. CDR3 DNA sequence: TGTGCCTGTGACAGGCTGGGGGATACGACCTGGGACACCCGACAGATGTTTTTC.

The chain couples TRDV2 to TRDJ2; 11 bases line up with TRDD3. With V trimmed by 2 bases and J by 2 bases, 3 bases remained unmatched. This CDR3 is 16 amino acids long. Germline CDR1 is GEAIGNYY and CDR2 is EKD. The CDR3, as DNA: TGTGCCTGTGACAAACTGGGGGATAGATTGACAGCACAACTCTTCTTT. Its protein is CACDKLGDRLTAQLFF.

The DNA of the CDR3 is TGTGCCTGTGATCCCATTTATTACTGGGGGGTAAGGAGGGCAGCACAACTCTTCTTT. It yields the protein CACDPIYYWGVRRAAQLFF. The rearrangement links TRDV2 to TRDJ2, with 8 nucleotides matching TRDD3. This CDR3 comprises 19 residues. Germline CDR1 reads GEAIGNYY; CDR2 reads EKD. V was clipped by 4 bases and J by 6 bases; unmatched bases: 21.

As regards this clone: Just one base apart from a much larger clone, this may be a read error. Additional DNA sequences in this sample encode the identical CDR3. This rearrangement joins TRDV2 to TRDJ2; 11 bases match TRDD3. The V gene's germline CDR1 is GEAIGNYY and CDR2 EKD. This CDR3 spans 16 amino acids. CDR3 sequence (DNA): TGTGCCTGTGACAGTCTGGGGGATACTTTGACAGCCCAACTCTTCTTT. Translating gives CACDSLGDTLTAQLFF.

The sample holds a few counts of this clone. The chain recombines TRDV2 with TRDJ3; 8 bases fit TRDD3. There are 20 residues in the CDR3. V dropped 3 bases and J dropped 1; count of bases not matched to a gene: 13. Germline CDR1 reads GEAIGNYY; CDR2 reads EKD. CDR3 sequence: CACDSVFTGGPSWDTRQMFF. For the CDR3, the DNA is TGTGCCTGTGACTCCGTCTTTACTGGGGGGCCTTCCTGGGACACCCGACAGATGTTTTTC.

This clone was detected a few times. The chain joins TRDV2 to TRDJ3, with TRDD3 matching over 10 bases. The germline V gene encodes CDR1 GEAIGNYY and CDR2 EKD. V lost 0 bases and J lost 0; bases outside the gene matches: 4. The CDR3 covers 19 residues. Here the CDR3 DNA reads TGTGCCTGTGACACCTGGGGGGATACGGCCTCCTGGGACACCCGACAGATGTTTTTC. Translating gives CACDTWGDTASWDTRQMFF.

This clone ranks as medium-sized. This may stem from a read error, because a much larger clone lies one nucleotide away. This sample includes further DNA sequences coding for the same CDR3. The CDR3 sequence is CACDVLGASSWDTRQMFF. The CDR3 nucleotides read TGTGCCTGTGACGTACTGGGGGCTAGCTCCTGGGACACCCGACAGATGTTTTTC. The chain combines TRDV2 with TRDJ3; 8 bases match TRDD3. The CDR3 is 18 residues long. J gave up 0 bases and V 3 bases, and 6 bases lay outside the gene matches. CDR1 is GEAIGNYY and CDR2 is EKD in the germline V gene.

In its sample, this clone was seen many times. The protein that TCRdb holds for this DNA derives from a much larger clone and differs from the translated DNA at residue 8, which likely indicates a read error; the protein shown here is translated from the DNA. The V and J genes are TRDV2 and TRDJ2; possible D gene TRDD3, 6 bases. V was cut by 0 bases and J by 5 bases, with 9 bases left in between. CDR3 length equals 14 residues. The germline gives CDR1 GEAIGNYY, CDR2 EKD. This CDR3 is CACDTVGATAQLFF. For the CDR3, the DNA is TGTGCCTGTGACACCGTGGGGGCTACAGCACAACTCTTCTTT.

This chain links TRDV2 with TRDJ3, with TRDD3 identical over 13 bases. Per germline, CDR1 GEAIGNYY and CDR2 EKD. V shed 0 bases, J shed 0 bases, and the junction held 4 bases outside the gene matches. The CDR3 has 20 residues. DNA for the CDR3: TGTGCCTGTGACACCGTAACTGGGGGATACGGCTCCTGGGACACCCGACAGATGTTTTTC. Amino acids: CACDTVTGGYGSWDTRQMFF.

Turning to this clone: Since a much larger clone is just one base distant, this may be a read error. Other DNA sequences in the same sample also yield this CDR3. The chain employs TRDV2 and TRDJ3, with 13 bases lining up with TRDD3. V trimming: 0 bases; J trimming: 1 base; junction bases outside the gene matches: 5. The CDR3 has 20 residues. The germline gives CDR1 GEAIGNYY, CDR2 EKD. CDR3 nucleotide sequence: TGTGCCTGTGACACCGTACTGGGGGATACGAGGTCCTGGGACACCCGACAGATGTTTTTC. Protein: CACDTVLGDTRSWDTRQMFF.

As to this clone: This DNA's translation differs at residue 5 from TCRdb's protein, which comes from a much larger clone; a read error is likely, and the protein shown is translated from the DNA. V and J are TRDV2 and TRDJ3, with TRDD3 matching 9 bases. Germline CDR1 reads GEAIGNYY; CDR2 reads EKD. The length of the CDR3 is 18 residues. Trimming removed 3 bases from V and 0 bases from J; junction bases left unmatched: 5. DNA for the CDR3: TGTGCCTGTGACGCCGTACTGGGGGACTCCTGGGACACCCGACAGATGTTTTTC. It encodes CACDAVLGDSWDTRQMFF.

In this sample, this clone turned up a few times. The junction differs from germline at one of its ends, possibly a read error. This chain joins TRDV2 and TRDJ3; 8 nucleotides agree with TRDD3. This CDR3 is 18 amino acids long. CDR1 is GEAIGNYY and CDR2 is EKD in the germline V gene. The CDR3, as DNA: TGTGCCTGTGACATACTGGGGGCTGGAACCTGGGACACCCGGCAGATGTTTTTC. This gives the protein CACDILGAGTWDTRQMFF.

This clone was seen a few times. V is TRDV1 and J is TRDJ1; 12 nucleotides line up with TRDD3. Looked up from germline, CDR1 is TSWWSYY and CDR2 is QGS. The CDR3 consists of 19 residues. Trimming removed 4 bases from V and 1 base from J; junction bases left unmatched: 13. The CDR3 DNA is TGTGCTCTTGGGGGGTCCAGCACTGGGGGATACTGCGGCACCGATAAACTCATCTTT. Protein sequence: CALGGSSTGGYCGTDKLIF.

This clone was seen a few times. The TCRdb record carries a much larger clone's protein, which differs from this DNA's translation at residue 3; a read error is the likely cause, and the protein listed here is the DNA translation. The chain combines TRDV2 with TRDJ3, with 9 bases lining up with TRDD3. Germline V gives CDR1 GEAIGNYY, CDR2 EKD. The CDR3 length is 17 residues. The CDR3 is CAFDSTGGSWDTRQMFF. The CDR3 nucleotides are TGTGCCTTTGACAGTACTGGGGGATCCTGGGACACCCGACAGATGTTTTTC.

Only one count was recorded for this clone. It may be a read error: a sequence one base away is much more abundant. Other nucleotide sequences from this sample produce the same CDR3. The V call is TRDV2, the J call TRDJ3; the match to TRDD3 covers 11 bases. Germline V gene data show CDR1 as GEAIGNYY and CDR2 as EKD. The V gene end was trimmed by 1 base and the J gene end by 0 bases; junction bases not matched to a gene: 7. This CDR3 region has 20 residues. The CDR3 sequence is CACDTAWGILSSWDTRQMFF. The CDR3 region has the DNA TGTGCCTGTGACACGGCCTGGGGGATACTGAGCTCCTGGGACACCCGACAGATGTTTTTC.

About this clone itself: Other nucleotide sequences in the sample specify the same CDR3. V usage is TRDV2 and J usage is TRDJ3; TRDD3 agrees at 10 bases. Trimming took 2 bases from V and 0 from J; bases not matched to a gene: 9. Germline values: CDR1 GEAIGNYY, CDR2 EKD. The CDR3 consists of 20 residues. CDR3 protein: CACDKVLGDPSSWDTRQMFF. In nucleotides, the CDR3 is TGTGCCTGTGACAAAGTACTGGGGGATCCTAGCTCCTGGGACACCCGACAGATGTTTTTC.

This clone was seen a handful of times. V gene TRDV1 combines with J gene TRDJ1; 10 positions agree with TRDD3. Germline values: CDR1 TSWWSYY, CDR2 QGS. V gave up 1 base and J gave up 4 bases; unmatched junction bases: 9. This CDR3 region has 17 residues. Written as DNA, the CDR3 is TGTGCTCTTGGGGAACCGAGTACTGGGGGATTGGTCGATAAACTCATCTTT. Protein sequence: CALGEPSTGGLVDKLIF.

Only a few counts were recorded for this clone. Given a far larger clone just one base away, this is likely a sequencing read error. V and J are TRDV2 and TRDJ3; 11 nucleotides align to TRDD3. The CDR3 is 19 residues long. The trim removed 0 bases at V and 0 bases at J, leaving 3 bases unmatched. The V gene's germline CDR1 is GEAIGNYY and CDR2 EKD. The CDR3 region has the DNA TGTGCCTGTGACACCATACTGGGGGATAGCTCCTGGGACACCCGACAGATGTTTTTC. Translating it yields CACDTILGDSSWDTRQMFF.

The chain recombines TRDV2 with TRDJ3, with D perhaps TRDD3 (5 bases). Germline-derived CDR1 and CDR2 are GEAIGNYY and EKD. The CDR3 has 18 amino acids. V was clipped by 3 bases and J by 0 bases, with 14 bases between them. CDR3 region: CACDQMLGTSWDTRQMFF. The CDR3 DNA is TGTGCCTGTGACCAGATGCTGGGAACCTCCTGGGACACCCGACAGATGTTTTTC.

This chain connects TRDV2 to TRDJ3, with TRDD3 identical over 9 bases. V gave up 4 bases and J gave up 0 bases; unmatched junction bases: 9. The CDR3 consists of 19 residues. Germline CDR1 and CDR2: GEAIGNYY and EKD. The CDR3 DNA sequence: TGTGCCTGTGATTTTACTGGGGGACCCGGCTCCTGGGACACCCGACAGATGTTTTTC. It translates to CACDFTGGPGSWDTRQMFF.

With respect to this clone: One junction end disagrees with the germline gene, perhaps due to a read error. This sample includes further DNA sequences coding for the same CDR3. The V gene is TRDV2, the J gene TRDJ2; tentatively, D is TRDD3 (5 bases). Germline V gene lookup returns CDR1 GEAIGNYY and CDR2 EKD. The CDR3 loop spans 15 amino acids. The CDR3 sequence is CACDTGGLVPAQLFF. CDR3 coding DNA: TGTGCCTGTGACACGGGGGGCCTCGTCCCAGCACAGCTCTTCTTT.

This clone was recorded many times. The V call is TRDV2, the J call TRDJ3; 12 bases are shared with TRDD3. The CDR3 extends over 19 amino acids. J gave up 5 bases and V 0 bases, and 7 bases lay outside the gene matches. Per the germline V gene, CDR1 is GEAIGNYY and CDR2 is EKD. The CDR3 region is CACDTLTGGYIRDTRQMFF. CDR3 bases: TGTGCCTGTGACACCCTTACTGGGGGATACATCCGGGACACCCGACAGATGTTTTTC.

The CDR3 bases are TGTGCCTGCTCTGGGGGATGGCGTTCTAGCTCCTGGGACACCCGACAGATGTTTTTC. It translates to CACSGGWRSSSWDTRQMFF. This rearrangement joins TRDV2 to TRDJ3, with 9 bases that match TRDD3. V lost 7 bases and J lost 0; bases outside the gene matches: 12. This CDR3 contains 19 residues. CDR1 and CDR2 from the germline V gene are GEAIGNYY and EKD.

A remark on this clone: At one of its ends the junction is not consistent with the germline gene, which may arise from a read error. Other DNA sequences of this sample code for an identical CDR3. The V gene is TRDV2, the J gene TRDJ3; 9 nucleotides align to TRDD3. The CDR3 extends over 18 amino acids. Germline V gene data show CDR1 as GEAIGNYY and CDR2 as EKD. CDR3 in amino acids: CACDLLGEPSWDTRQMFF. CDR3 nucleotide sequence: TGTGCCTGTGACCTACTGGGGGAACCATCCTGGGACACCCGGCAGATGTTTTTC.

This chain uses TRDV2 with TRDJ3; 13 bases are a match to TRDD3. J was trimmed by 0 bases and V by 0 bases; bases with no gene match: 4. The CDR3 loop spans 20 amino acids. Germline values: CDR1 GEAIGNYY, CDR2 EKD. This chain's CDR3 is CACDTLTGGYASWDTRQMFF. The CDR3 coding sequence is TGTGCCTGTGACACCCTTACTGGGGGATACGCCTCCTGGGACACCCGACAGATGTTTTTC.

Regarding this clone: This may stem from a read error, because a much larger clone lies one nucleotide away. This sample includes further DNA sequences coding for the same CDR3. J is TRDJ3 and V is TRDV2; 9 positions match TRDD3. V dropped 2 bases and J dropped 3; count of bases not matched to a gene: 7. This CDR3 has 18 amino acids. The germline V gene has CDR1 GEAIGNYY and CDR2 EKD. CDR3 protein: CACDKLGDKNWDTRQMFF. As DNA, the CDR3 is TGTGCCTGTGACAAATTGGGGGATAAAAACTGGGACACCCGACAGATGTTTTTC.